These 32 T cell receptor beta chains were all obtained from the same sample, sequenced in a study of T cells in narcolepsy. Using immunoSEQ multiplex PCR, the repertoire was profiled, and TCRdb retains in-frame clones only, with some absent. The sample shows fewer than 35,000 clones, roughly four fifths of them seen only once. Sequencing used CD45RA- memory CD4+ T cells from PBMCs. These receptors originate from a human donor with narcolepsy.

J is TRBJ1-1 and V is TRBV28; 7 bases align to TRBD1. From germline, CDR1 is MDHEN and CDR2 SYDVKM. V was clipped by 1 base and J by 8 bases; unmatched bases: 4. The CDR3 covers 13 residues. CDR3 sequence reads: CASSLSGQQEAFF. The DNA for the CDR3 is TGTGCCAGCAGTTTATCGGGACAGCAAGAAGCTTTCTTT.

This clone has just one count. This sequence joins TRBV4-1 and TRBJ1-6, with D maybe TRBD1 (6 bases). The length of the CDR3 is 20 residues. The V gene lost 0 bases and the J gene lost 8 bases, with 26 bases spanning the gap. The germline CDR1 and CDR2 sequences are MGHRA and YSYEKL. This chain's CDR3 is CASSQDSEQGRVGFDSPLHF. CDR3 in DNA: TGCGCCAGCAGCCAAGATTCGGAACAGGGCAGGGTAGGTTTTGATTCACCCCTCCACTTT.

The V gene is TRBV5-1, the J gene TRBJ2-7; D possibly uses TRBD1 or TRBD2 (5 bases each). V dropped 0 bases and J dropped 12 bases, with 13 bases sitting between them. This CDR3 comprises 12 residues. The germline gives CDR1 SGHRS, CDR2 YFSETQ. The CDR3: CASSLAGTSPYF. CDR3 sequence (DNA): TGCGCCAGCAGCTTGGCGGGGACCAGCCCGTACTTC.

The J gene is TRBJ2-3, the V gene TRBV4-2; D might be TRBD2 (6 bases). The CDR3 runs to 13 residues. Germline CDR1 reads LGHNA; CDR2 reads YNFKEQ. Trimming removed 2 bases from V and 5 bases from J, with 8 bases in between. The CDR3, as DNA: TGTGCCAGCAGCCAACCGGGGGAAGATACGCAGTATTTT. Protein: CASSQPGEDTQYF.

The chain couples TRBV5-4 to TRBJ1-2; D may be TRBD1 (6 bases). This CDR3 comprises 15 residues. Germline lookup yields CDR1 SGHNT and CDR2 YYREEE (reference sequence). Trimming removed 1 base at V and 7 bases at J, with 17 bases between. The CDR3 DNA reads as TGTGCCAGCAGCTTGCAAACAGGGACATATGGTGGCTACACCTTC. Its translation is CASSLQTGTYGGYTF.

CDR3 bases: TGTGCCAGCAGTTACTCGCGAACCGACAGCGGCTACACCTTC. Residues: CASSYSRTDSGYTF. V gene TRBV6-6 combines with J gene TRBJ1-2; possibly TRBD1 for D (5 bases). This CDR3 has 14 residues. Germline V gene data show CDR1 as MNHNY and CDR2 as SVGAGI (reference sequence). The germline V and J ends were trimmed by 0 bases and 8 bases, with 13 bases remaining between them.

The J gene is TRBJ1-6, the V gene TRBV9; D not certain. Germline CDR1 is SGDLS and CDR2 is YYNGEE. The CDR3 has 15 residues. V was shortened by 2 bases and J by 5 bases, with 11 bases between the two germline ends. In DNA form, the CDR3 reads TGTGCCAGCAGCGTTGTGGCAGACCATAATTCACCCCTCCACTTT. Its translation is CASSVVADHNSPLHF.

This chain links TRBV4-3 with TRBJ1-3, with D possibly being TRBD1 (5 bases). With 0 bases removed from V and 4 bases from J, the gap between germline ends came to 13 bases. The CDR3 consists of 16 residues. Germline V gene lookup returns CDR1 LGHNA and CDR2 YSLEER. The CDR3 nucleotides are TGCGCCAGCAGCCAAGAAGTGGGCAGGGACGGAAACACCATATATTTT. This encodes CASSQEVGRDGNTIYF.

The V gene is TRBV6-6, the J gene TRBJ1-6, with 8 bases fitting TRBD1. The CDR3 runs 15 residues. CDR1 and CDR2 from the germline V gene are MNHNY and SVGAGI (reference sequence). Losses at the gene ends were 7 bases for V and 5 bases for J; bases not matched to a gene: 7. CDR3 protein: CASITGQGDNSPLHF. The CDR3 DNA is TGTGCCAGCATAACCGGACAGGGTGATAATTCACCCCTCCACTTT.

In DNA, the CDR3 is TGTGCCAGCAGCCCGACGAATTCGGACACCGGGGAGCTGTTTTTT. Residues: CASSPTNSDTGELFF. This sequence joins TRBV7-8 and TRBJ2-2; D gene unclear. This CDR3 spans 15 amino acids. Germline CDR1 is SGHVS and CDR2 is FQNEAQ. Trimming pared 5 bases from V and 3 bases from J, leaving 13 bases between.

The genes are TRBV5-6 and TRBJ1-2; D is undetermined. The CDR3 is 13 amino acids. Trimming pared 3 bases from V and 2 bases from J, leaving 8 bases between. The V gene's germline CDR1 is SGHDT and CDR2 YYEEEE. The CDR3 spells CASSSRVNYGYTF. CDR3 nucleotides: TGTGCCAGCAGCTCCCGGGTCAACTATGGCTACACCTTC.

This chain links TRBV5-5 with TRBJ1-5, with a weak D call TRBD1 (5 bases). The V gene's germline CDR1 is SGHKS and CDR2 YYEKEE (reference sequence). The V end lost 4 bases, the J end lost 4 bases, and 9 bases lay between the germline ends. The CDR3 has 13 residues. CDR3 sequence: CASSRTRNQPQHF. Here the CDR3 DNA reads TGTGCCAGCAGCCGGACACGGAATCAGCCCCAGCATTTT. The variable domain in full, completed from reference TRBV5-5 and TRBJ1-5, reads DAGVTQSPTHLIKTRGQQVTLRCSPISGHKSVSWYQQVLGQGPQFIFQYYEKEERGRGNFPDRFSARQFPNYSSELNVNALLLGDSALYLCASSRTRNQPQHFGDGTRLSIL.

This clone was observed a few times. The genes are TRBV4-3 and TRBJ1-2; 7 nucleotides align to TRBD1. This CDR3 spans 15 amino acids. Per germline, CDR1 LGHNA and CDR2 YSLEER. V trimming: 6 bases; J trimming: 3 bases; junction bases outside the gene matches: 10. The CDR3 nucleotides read TGCGCCAGCAGTCAACCCGACAGGGCGCACTATGGCTACACCTTC. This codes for CASSQPDRAHYGYTF.

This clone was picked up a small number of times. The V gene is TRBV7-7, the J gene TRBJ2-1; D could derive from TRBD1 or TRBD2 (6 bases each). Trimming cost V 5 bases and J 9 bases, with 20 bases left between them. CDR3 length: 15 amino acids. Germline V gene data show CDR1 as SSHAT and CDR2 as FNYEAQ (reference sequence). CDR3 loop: CASSKGDSPGGEQFF. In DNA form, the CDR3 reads TGTGCCAGCAGCAAGGGGGACTCCCCCGGGGGTGAGCAGTTCTTC.

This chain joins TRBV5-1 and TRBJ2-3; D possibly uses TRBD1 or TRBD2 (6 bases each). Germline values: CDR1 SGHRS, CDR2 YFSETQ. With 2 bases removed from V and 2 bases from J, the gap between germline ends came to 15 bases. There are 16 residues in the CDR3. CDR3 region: CASSFGGGQNTDTQYF. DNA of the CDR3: TGCGCCAGCAGCTTTGGAGGGGGTCAGAACACAGATACGCAGTATTTT.

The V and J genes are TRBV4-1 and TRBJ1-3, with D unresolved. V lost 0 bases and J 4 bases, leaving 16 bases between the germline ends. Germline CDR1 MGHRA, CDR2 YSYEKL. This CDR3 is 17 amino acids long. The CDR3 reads CASSQDGLPLGGNTIYF. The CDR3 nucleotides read TGCGCCAGCAGCCAAGATGGGCTGCCTTTGGGGGGAAACACCATATATTTT.

CDR3 bases: TGTGCCAGCAGCCATCTCAAATGGGGGGGCCAAGAGACCCAGTACTTC. Amino acids: CASSHLKWGGQETQYF. The V call is TRBV14, the J call TRBJ2-5; 7 bases are a match to TRBD2. The V segment lost 3 bases and the J segment 1 base; nucleotides outside the gene matches: 8. The CDR3 has 16 residues. CDR1 and CDR2 from the germline V gene are SGHDN and FVKESK.

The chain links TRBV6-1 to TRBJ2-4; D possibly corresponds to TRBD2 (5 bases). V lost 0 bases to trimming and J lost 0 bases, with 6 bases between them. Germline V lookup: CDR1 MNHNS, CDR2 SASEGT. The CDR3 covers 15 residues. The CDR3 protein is CASSEAGIAKNIQYF. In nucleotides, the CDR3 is TGTGCCAGCAGTGAAGCCGGGATAGCCAAAAACATTCAGTACTTC.

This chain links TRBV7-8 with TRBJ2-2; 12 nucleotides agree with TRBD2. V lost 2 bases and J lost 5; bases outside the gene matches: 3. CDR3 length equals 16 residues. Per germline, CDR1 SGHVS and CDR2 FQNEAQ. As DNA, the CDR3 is TGTGCCAGCAGCTTATCTAGCGGGGGGGCGACCGGGGAGCTGTTTTTT. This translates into CASSLSSGGATGELFF.

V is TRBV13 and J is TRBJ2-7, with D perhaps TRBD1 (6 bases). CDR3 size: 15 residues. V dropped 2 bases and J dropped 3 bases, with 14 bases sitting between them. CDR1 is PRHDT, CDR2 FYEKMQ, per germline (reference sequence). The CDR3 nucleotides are TGTGCCAGCAGCTTAAAACACAGGGCGATCTACGAGCAGTACTTC. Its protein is CASSLKHRAIYEQYF.

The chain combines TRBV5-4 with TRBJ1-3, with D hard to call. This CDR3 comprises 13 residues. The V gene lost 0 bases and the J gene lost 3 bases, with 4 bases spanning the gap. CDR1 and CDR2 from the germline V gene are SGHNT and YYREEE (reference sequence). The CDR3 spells CASSLEYGNTIYF. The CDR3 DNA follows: TGTGCCAGCAGCTTGGAGTATGGAAACACCATATATTTT.

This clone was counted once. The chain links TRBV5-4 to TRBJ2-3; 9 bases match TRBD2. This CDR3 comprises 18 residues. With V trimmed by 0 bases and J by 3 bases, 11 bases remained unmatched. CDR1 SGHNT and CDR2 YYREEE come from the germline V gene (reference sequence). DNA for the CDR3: TGTGCCAGCAGCTTGGCCCCCGGCGGGGGGGCCCCAACAGATACGCAGTATTTT. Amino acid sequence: CASSLAPGGGAPTDTQYF.

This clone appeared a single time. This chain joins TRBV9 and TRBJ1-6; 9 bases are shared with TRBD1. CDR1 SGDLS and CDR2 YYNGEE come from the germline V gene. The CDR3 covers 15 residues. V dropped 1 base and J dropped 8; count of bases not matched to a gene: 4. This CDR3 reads CASSVRDRDDSPLHF. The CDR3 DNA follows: TGTGCCAGCAGCGTACGGGACAGGGATGATTCACCCCTCCACTTT. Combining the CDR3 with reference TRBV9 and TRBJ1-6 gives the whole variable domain DSGVTQTPKHLITATGQRVTLRCSPRSGDLSVYWYQQSLDQGLQFLIQYYNGEERAKGNILERFSAQQFPDLHSELNLSSLELGDSALYFCASSVRDRDDSPLHFGNGTRLTVT.

CDR3 residues: CASSEVGEQYF. Written as DNA, the CDR3 is TGTGCCAGCAGTGAGGTGGGGGAGCAGTACTTC. This chain connects TRBV2 to TRBJ2-7; no clear D. V gave up 3 bases and J gave up 7 bases, with 7 bases separating them. The CDR3 totals 11 residues. Per germline, CDR1 SNHLY and CDR2 FYNNEI.

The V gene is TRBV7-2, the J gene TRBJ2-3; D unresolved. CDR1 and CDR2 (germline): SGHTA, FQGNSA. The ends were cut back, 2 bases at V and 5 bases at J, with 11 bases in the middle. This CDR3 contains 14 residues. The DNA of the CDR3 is TGTGCCAGCAGCTTATCGTCTCTTGTAGATACGCAGTATTTT. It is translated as CASSLSSLVDTQYF.

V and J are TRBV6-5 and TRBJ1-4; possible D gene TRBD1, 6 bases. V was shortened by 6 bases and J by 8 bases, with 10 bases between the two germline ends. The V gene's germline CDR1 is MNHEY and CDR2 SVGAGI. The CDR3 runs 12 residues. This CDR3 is CASRGQSEKLFF. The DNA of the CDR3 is TGTGCCAGCAGGGGACAATCAGAAAAACTGTTTTTT.

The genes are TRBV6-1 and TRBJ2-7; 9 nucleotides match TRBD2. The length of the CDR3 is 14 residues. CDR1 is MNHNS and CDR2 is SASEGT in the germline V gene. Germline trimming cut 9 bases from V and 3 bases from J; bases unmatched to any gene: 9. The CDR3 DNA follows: TGTGCCAGTAAGACTAGCGGAACTCTCTACGAGCAGTACTTC. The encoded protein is CASKTSGTLYEQYF.

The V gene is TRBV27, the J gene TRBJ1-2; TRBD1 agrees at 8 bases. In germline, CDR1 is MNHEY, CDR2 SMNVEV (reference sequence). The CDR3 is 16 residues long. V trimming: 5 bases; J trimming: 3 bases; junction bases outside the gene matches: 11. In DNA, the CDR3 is TGTGCCAGCAGTCGGAGGACAGGGACCATATACTATGGCTACACCTTC. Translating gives CASSRRTGTIYYGYTF.

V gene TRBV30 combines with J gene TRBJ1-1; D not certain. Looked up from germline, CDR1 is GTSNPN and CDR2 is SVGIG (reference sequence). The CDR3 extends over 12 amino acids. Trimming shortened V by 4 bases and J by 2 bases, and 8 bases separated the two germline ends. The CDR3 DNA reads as TGTGCCTGGAAAATGACCAACACTGAAGCTTTCTTT. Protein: CAWKMTNTEAFF.

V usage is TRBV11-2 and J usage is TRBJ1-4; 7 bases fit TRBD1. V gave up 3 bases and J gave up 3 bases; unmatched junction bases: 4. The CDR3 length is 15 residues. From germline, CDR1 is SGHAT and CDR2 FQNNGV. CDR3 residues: CASSLGQPPNEKLFF. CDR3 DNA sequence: TGTGCCAGCAGCTTGGGACAGCCCCCTAATGAAAAACTGTTTTTT.

The CDR3 spells CASSMGTGRTDTQYF. The DNA for the CDR3 is TGTGCCAGTAGTATGGGGACAGGGAGAACAGATACGCAGTATTTT. The V call is TRBV19, the J call TRBJ2-3, with 9 bases matching TRBD1. The CDR3 covers 15 residues. V dropped 3 bases and J dropped 3; count of bases not matched to a gene: 4. In germline, CDR1 is LNHDA, CDR2 SQIVND (reference sequence).

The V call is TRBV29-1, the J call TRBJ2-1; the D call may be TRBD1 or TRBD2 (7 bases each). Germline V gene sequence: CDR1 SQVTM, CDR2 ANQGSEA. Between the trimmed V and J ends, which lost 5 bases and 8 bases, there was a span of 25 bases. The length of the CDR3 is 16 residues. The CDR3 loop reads CSVQGGGGGTVYEQFF. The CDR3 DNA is TGCAGCGTTCAGGGGGGGGGCGGCGGCACGGTCTATGAGCAGTTCTTC.